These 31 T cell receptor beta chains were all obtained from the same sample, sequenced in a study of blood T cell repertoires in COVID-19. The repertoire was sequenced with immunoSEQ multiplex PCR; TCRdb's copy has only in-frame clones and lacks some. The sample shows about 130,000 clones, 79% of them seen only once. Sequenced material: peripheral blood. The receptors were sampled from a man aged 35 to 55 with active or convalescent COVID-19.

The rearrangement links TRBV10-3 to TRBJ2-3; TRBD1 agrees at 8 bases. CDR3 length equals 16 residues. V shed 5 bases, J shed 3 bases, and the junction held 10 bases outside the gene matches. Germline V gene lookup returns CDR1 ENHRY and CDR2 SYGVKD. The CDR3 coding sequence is TGTGCCATCAGTCGACAGGGGCTGGTTCGGACAGATACGCAGTATTTT. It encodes CAISRQGLVRTDTQYF.

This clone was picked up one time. The CDR3 loop reads CASRQPPTEYTEAFF. The DNA for the CDR3 is TGTGCCAGTAGACAACCGCCGACGGAGTACACTGAAGCTTTCTTT. V usage is TRBV19 and J usage is TRBJ1-1; D gene ambiguous. The germline V gene has CDR1 LNHDA and CDR2 SQIVND (reference sequence). Trimming stripped 6 bases from V and 3 bases from J, with 17 bases between. The length of the CDR3 is 15 residues. Using reference TRBV19 and TRBJ1-1 for the parts outside the CDR3, the full variable domain is DGGITQSPKYLFRKEGQNVTLSCEQNLNHDAMYWYRQDPGQGLRLIYYSQIVNDFQKGDIAEGYSVSREKKESFPLTVTSAQKNPTAFYLCASRQPPTEYTEAFFGQGTRLTVV.

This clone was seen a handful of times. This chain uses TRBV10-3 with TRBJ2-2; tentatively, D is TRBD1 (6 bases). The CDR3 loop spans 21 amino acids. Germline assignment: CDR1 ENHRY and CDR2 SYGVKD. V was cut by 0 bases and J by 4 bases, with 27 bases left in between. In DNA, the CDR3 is TGTGCCATCAGTGAGTCTTGGGGTCGAGTTTCTCAGGGGATCGGCACCGGGGAGCTGTTTTTT. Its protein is CAISESWGRVSQGIGTGELFF.

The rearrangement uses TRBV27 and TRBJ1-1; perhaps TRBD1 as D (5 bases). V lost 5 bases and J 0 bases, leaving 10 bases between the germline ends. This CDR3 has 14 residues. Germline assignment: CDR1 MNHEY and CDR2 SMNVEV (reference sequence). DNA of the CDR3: TGTGCCAGCAGTGCAACAGGATTGAACACTGAAGCTTTCTTT. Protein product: CASSATGLNTEAFF.

DNA for the CDR3: TGCGCCAGTACATTTGGGGGGACAGGGCTATACGAGCAGTACTTC. Translation: CASTFGGTGLYEQYF. This chain uses TRBV5-1 with TRBJ2-7; 9 bases align to TRBD1. The germline V gene encodes CDR1 SGHRS and CDR2 YFSETQ. V trimming: 8 bases; J trimming: 4 bases; junction bases outside the gene matches: 13. This CDR3 is 15 amino acids long. The full variable domain, its missing parts supplied by reference TRBV5-1 and TRBJ2-7, is KAGVTQTPRYLIKTRGQQVTLSCSPISGHRSVSWYQQTPGQGLQFLFEYFSETQRNKGNFPGRFSGRQFSNSRSEMNVSTLELGDSALYLCASTFGGTGLYEQYFGPGTRLTVT.

The CDR3: CAWSVGQLNTEAFF. CDR3 nucleotide sequence: TGTGCCTGGAGTGTGGGACAATTGAACACTGAAGCTTTCTTT. This sequence joins TRBV30 and TRBJ1-1; possibly TRBD1 for D (6 bases). Trimming left V 0 bases short and J 0 bases short, with 8 bases between. The germline CDR1 and CDR2 sequences are GTSNPN and SVGIG (reference sequence). The CDR3 is made up of 14 amino acids.

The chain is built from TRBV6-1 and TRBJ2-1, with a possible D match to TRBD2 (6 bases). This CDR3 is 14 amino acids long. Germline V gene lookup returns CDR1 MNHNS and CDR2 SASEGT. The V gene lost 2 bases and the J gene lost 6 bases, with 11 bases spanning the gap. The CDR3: CASSEQGSGNEQFF. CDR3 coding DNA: TGTGCCAGCAGTGAACAGGGTAGCGGCAATGAGCAGTTCTTC.

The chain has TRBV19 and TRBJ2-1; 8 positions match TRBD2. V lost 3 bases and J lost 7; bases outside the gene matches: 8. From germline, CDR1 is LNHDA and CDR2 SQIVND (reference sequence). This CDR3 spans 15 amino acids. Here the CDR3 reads CASSIIREGLNEQFF. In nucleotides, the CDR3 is TGTGCCAGTAGTATTATCCGGGAGGGCCTTAATGAGCAGTTCTTC. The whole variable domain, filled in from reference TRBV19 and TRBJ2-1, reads DGGITQSPKYLFRKEGQNVTLSCEQNLNHDAMYWYRQDPGQGLRLIYYSQIVNDFQKGDIAEGYSVSREKKESFPLTVTSAQKNPTAFYLCASSIIREGLNEQFFGPGTRLTVL.

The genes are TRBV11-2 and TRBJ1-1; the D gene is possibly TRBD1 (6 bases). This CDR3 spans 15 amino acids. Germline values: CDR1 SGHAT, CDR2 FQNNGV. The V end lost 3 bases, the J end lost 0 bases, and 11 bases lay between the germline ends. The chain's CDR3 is CASSFPGVMNTEAFF. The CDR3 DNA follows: TGTGCCAGCAGCTTTCCAGGGGTTATGAACACTGAAGCTTTCTTT.

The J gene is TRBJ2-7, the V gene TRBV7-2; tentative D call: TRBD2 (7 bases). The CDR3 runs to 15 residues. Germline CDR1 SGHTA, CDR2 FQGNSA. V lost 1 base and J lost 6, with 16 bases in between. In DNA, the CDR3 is TGTGCCAGCAGCTTAGAATTTGCGGGGGCGGGCGAGCAGTACTTC. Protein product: CASSLEFAGAGEQYF. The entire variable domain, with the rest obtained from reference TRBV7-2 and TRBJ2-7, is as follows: GAGVSQSPSNKVTEKGKDVELRCDPISGHTALYWYRQSLGQGLEFLIYFQGNSAPDKSGLPSDRFSAERTGGSVSTLTIQRTQQEDSAVYLCASSLEFAGAGEQYFGPGTRLTVT.

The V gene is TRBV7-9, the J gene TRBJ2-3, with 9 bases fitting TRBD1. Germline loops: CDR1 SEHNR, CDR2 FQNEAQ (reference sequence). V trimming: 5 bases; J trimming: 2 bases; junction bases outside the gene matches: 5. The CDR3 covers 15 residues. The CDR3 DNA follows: TGTGCCAGCAGCCGACAGGGGGGCATCACAGATACGCAGTATTTT. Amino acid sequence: CASSRQGGITDTQYF.

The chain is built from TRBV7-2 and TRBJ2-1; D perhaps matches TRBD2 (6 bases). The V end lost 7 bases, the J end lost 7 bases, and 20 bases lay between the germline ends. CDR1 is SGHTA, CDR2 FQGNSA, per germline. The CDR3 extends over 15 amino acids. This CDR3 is CASITIGRKENEQFF. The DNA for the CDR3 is TGTGCCAGCATCACAATCGGGAGAAAGGAGAATGAGCAGTTCTTC.

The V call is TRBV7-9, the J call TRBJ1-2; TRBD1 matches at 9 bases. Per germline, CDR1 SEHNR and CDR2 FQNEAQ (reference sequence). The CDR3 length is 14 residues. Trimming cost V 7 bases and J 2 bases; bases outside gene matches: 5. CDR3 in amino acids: CASIRQGGNYGYTF. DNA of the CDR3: TGTGCCAGCATCAGACAGGGGGGCAACTATGGCTACACCTTC.

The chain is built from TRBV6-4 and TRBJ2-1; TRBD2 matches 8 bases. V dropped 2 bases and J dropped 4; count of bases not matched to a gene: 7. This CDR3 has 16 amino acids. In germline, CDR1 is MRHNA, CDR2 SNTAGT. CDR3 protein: CASSDTGGGLYNEQFF. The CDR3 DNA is TGTGCCAGCAGTGACACGGGCGGGGGGTTGTACAATGAGCAGTTCTTC.

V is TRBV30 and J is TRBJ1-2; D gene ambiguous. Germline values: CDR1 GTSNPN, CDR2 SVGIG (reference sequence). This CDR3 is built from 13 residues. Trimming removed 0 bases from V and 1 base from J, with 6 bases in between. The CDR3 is CAWSVRFNYGYTF. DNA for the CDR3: TGTGCCTGGAGTGTACGGTTTAACTATGGCTACACCTTC.

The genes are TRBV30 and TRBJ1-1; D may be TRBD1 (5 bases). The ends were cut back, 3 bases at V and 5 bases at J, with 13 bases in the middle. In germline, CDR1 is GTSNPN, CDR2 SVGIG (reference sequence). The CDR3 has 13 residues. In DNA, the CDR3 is TGTGCCTGGAGCGGGGGAATCGGTACTGAAGCTTTCTTT. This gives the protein CAWSGGIGTEAFF.

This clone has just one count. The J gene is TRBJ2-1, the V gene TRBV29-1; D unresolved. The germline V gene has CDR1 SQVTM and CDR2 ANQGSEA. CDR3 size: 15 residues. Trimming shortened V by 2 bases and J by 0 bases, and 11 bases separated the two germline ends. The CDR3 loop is CSVESPGSSYNEQFF. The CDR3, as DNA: TGCAGCGTTGAAAGTCCCGGTAGCTCCTACAATGAGCAGTTCTTC.

CDR3 sequence reads: CATSDLGQGSFDTQYF. In nucleotides, the CDR3 is TGTGCCACCAGTGATTTGGGACAGGGGAGCTTTGATACGCAGTATTTT. The chain combines TRBV24-1 with TRBJ2-3, with 9 bases identical to TRBD1. Trimming took 0 bases from V and 6 from J; bases not matched to a gene: 6. Looked up from germline, CDR1 is KGHDR and CDR2 is SFDVKD. This CDR3 spans 16 amino acids.

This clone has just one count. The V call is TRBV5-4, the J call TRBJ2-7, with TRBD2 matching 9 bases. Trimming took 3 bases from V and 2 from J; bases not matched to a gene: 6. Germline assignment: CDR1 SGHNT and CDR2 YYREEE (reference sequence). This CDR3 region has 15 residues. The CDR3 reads CASSSKTSGPYEQYF. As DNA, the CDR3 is TGTGCCAGCAGCTCCAAGACTAGCGGCCCCTACGAGCAGTACTTC.

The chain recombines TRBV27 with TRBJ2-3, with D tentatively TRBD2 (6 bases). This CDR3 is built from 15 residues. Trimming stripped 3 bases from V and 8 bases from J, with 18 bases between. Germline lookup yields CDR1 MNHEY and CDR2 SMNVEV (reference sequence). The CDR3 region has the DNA TGTGCCAGCAGTTTCCCTAGCGAAGGGTTAGTTACGCAGTATTTT. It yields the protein CASSFPSEGLVTQYF.

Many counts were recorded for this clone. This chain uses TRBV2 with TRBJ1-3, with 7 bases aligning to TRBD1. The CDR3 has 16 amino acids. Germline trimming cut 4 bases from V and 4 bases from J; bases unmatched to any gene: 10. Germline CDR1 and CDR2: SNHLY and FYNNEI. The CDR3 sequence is CASSGWTGRMGNTIYF. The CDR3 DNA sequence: TGTGCCAGCAGTGGATGGACAGGACGAATGGGAAACACCATATATTTT.

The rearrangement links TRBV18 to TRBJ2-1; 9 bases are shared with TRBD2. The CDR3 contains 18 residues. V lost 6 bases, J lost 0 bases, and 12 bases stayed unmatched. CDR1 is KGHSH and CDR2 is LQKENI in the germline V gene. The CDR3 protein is CASSPGLAFSSSYNEQFF. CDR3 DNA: TGTGCCAGCTCCCCGGGACTAGCCTTTTCGAGCTCCTACAATGAGCAGTTCTTC.

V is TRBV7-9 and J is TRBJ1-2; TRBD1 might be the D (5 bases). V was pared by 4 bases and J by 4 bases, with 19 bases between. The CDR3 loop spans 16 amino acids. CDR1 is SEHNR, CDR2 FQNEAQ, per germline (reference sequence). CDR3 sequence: CASSSPSVWGSYGYTF. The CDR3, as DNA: TGTGCCAGCAGCTCACCCTCGGTATGGGGCAGCTATGGCTACACCTTC.

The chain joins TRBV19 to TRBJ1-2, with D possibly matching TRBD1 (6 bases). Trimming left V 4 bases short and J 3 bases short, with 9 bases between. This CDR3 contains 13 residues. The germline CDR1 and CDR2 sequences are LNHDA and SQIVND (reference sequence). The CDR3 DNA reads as TGTGCCAGTAGTACTGGACAGCACTATGGCTACACCTTC. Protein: CASSTGQHYGYTF.

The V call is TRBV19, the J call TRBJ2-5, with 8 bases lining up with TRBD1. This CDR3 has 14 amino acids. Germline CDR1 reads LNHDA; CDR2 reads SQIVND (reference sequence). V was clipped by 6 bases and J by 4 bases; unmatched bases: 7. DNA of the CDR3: TGTGCCAGTAGCCCCGGGACAGGAACAGAGACCCAGTACTTC. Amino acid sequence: CASSPGTGTETQYF.

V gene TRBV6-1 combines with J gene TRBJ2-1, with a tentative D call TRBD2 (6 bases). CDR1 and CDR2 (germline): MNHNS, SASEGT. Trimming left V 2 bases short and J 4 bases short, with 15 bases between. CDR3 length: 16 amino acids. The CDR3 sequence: CASSETYVGGYNEQFF. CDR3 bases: TGTGCCAGCAGTGAAACCTACGTAGGAGGGTACAATGAGCAGTTCTTC.

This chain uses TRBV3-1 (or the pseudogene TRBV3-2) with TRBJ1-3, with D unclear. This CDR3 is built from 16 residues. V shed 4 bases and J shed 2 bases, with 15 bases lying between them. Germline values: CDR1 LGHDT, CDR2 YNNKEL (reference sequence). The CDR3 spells CASSPLSGITGNTIYF. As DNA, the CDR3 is TGTGCCAGCAGCCCTCTCTCGGGGATAACTGGAAACACCATATATTTT.

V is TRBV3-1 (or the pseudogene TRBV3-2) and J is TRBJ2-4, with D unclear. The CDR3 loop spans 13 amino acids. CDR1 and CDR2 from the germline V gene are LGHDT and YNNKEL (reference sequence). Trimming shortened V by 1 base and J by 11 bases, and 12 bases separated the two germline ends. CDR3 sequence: CASSQGTSSFQYF. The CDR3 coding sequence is TGTGCCAGCAGCCAAGGTACGTCAAGCTTTCAGTACTTC.

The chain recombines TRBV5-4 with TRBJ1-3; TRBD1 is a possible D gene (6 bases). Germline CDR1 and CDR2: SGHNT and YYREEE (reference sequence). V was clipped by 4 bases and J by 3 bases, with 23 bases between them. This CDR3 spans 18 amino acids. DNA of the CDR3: TGTGCCAGCAGCCGAAGAGCTGGGGCACAGGGTGATGGAAACACCATATATTTT. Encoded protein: CASSRRAGAQGDGNTIYF.

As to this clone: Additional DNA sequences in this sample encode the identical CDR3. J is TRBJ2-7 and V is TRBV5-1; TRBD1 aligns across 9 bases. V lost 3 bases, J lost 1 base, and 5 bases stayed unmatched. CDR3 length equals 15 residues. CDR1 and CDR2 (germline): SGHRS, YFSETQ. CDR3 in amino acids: CASSSRQGVSYEQYF. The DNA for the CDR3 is TGCGCCAGCAGCTCCCGACAGGGGGTATCCTACGAGCAGTACTTC.

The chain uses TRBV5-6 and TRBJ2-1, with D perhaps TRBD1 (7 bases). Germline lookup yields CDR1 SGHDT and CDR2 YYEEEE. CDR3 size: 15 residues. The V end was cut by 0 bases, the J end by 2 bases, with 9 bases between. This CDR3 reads CASSLGRGAYNEQFF. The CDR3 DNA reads TGTGCCAGCAGCTTGGGCAGGGGGGCCTACAATGAGCAGTTCTTC.